Below are 6 T cell receptor beta chains sequenced from a single sample in a study of cytomegalovirus exposure and HLA in healthy donors. 13 Jbeta primers and 60 Vbeta primers were used for the PCR. Only in-frame clones appear in the TCRdb table, and some are missing; sequencing was by immunoSEQ multiplex PCR. Of 110,000 or so clones listed, approximately 74% are singletons. Sequenced: PBMCs. The receptors here all came from a woman between 50 and 59 years old in good health and CMV-seropositive.

The V and J genes are TRBV18 and TRBJ2-5; 8 bases map to TRBD1. Unmatched junction bases numbered 2, after V lost 4 bases and J lost 4 bases. Germline V gene data show CDR1 as KGHSH and CDR2 as LQKENI. This CDR3 is 13 amino acids long. The CDR3 sequence is CASSLGQGETQYF. The CDR3 DNA is TGTGCCAGCTCACTAGGACAGGGAGAGACCCAGTACTTC.

The chain uses TRBV5-6 and TRBJ1-6, with TRBD1 as a possible D gene (5 bases). The CDR3 totals 15 residues. CDR1 and CDR2 from the germline V gene are SGHDT and YYEEEE. V gave up 1 base and J gave up 13 bases, with 18 bases separating them. This CDR3 reads CASSLSSLGGRPLHF. CDR3 coding DNA: TGTGCCAGCAGCTTGAGCAGCCTCGGGGGAAGGCCCCTCCACTTT.

This clone has only one observation. This rearrangement joins TRBV5-6 to TRBJ2-3, with TRBD2 as a possible D gene (5 bases). Trimming shortened V by 9 bases and J by 2 bases, and 13 bases separated the two germline ends. CDR3 length: 13 amino acids. Per the germline V gene, CDR1 is SGHDT and CDR2 is YYEEEE. The chain's CDR3 is CATAGVNTDTQYF. Here the CDR3 DNA reads TGTGCCACCGCGGGCGTCAACACAGATACGCAGTATTTT. Drawing the rest from reference TRBV5-6 and TRBJ2-3, the complete variable domain is DAGVTQSPTHLIKTRGQQVTLRCSPKSGHDTVSWYQQALGQGPQFIFQYYEEEERQRGNFPDRFSGHQFPNYSSELNVNALLLGDSALYLCATAGVNTDTQYFGPGTRLTVL.

V usage is TRBV27 and J usage is TRBJ2-1, with a possible D match to TRBD1 (5 bases). With 5 bases removed from V and 1 base from J, the gap between germline ends came to 21 bases. This CDR3 is 18 amino acids long. CDR1 is MNHEY and CDR2 is SMNVEV in the germline V gene (reference sequence). The CDR3 DNA reads TGTGCCAGCAGTCCGCAGGGAACGCAAGCAAGGTCCTACAATGAGCAGTTCTTC. Translated, it gives CASSPQGTQARSYNEQFF.

This rearrangement joins TRBV7-9 to TRBJ2-7, with D possibly TRBD1 on 6 matching bases. The V gene's germline CDR1 is SEHNR and CDR2 FQNEAQ (reference sequence). The CDR3 is 15 amino acids. Trimming removed 5 bases from V and 6 bases from J, with 20 bases in between. CDR3 sequence reads: CASSRQEILDSEQYF. The CDR3 nucleotides read TGTGCCAGCAGCAGACAGGAAATTTTGGACTCCGAGCAGTACTTC.

To note about this clone: Germline is not matched at one junction end, which may reflect a read error. The chain carries TRBV5-6 and TRBJ1-1, with a weak D call TRBD1 (5 bases). The CDR3 loop spans 13 amino acids. CDR1 SGHDT and CDR2 YYEEEE come from the germline V gene. CDR3 protein: CASSSRWGTEASF. CDR3 coding DNA: TGTGCCAGCAGCTCCAGATGGGGGACTGAAGCTTCCTTT.